These 15 T cell receptor beta chains came from one sample sequenced in a study of blood T cell repertoires in COVID-19. TCRdb keeps only in-frame clones here, not all; method: immunoSEQ multiplex PCR. There are about 170,000 clones in the sample; 80% to 90% occur only once, and less than 20% lies in the top ten. The sequencing input was peripheral blood. Receptor source: a woman aged 70-85 years who had recovered from COVID-19.

This clone was seen just once. The rearrangement joins TRBV12-3 or TRBV12-4 to TRBJ1-1, with 8 nucleotides matching TRBD1. Trimming removed 6 bases from V and 9 bases from J; junction bases left unmatched: 9. This CDR3 region has 13 residues. The CDR3 region has the DNA TGTGCCAGCAGCCTGACCCGACAGGGGAAAGCTTTCTTT. Translating gives CASSLTRQGKAFF.

V and J are TRBV10-3 and TRBJ2-5, with D possibly TRBD2 on 7 matching bases. Germline V gives CDR1 ENHRY, CDR2 SYGVKD. The V end was cut by 2 bases, the J end by 1 base, with 11 bases between. The CDR3 length is 15 residues. The CDR3 protein is CAISEGRGPQETQYF. The CDR3 DNA reads TGTGCCATCAGTGAGGGGCGGGGGCCCCAAGAGACCCAGTACTTC.

This clone appeared once. The V gene is TRBV15, the J gene TRBJ1-4; tentative D call: TRBD1 (6 bases). This CDR3 has 19 residues. V lost 2 bases to trimming and J lost 5 bases, with 24 bases between them. Looked up from germline, CDR1 is LNHNV and CDR2 is YYDKDF (reference sequence). The CDR3 bases are TGTGCCACCAGCAGAAGTCGGTTGGGGGGGGCACCAGAGAATGAAAAACTGTTTTTT. This sequence encodes CATSRSRLGGAPENEKLFF.

The V and J genes are TRBV7-2 and TRBJ2-1, with TRBD2 matching over 9 bases. With V trimmed by 3 bases and J by 6 bases, 6 bases remained unmatched. Germline CDR1 SGHTA, CDR2 FQGNSA. This CDR3 comprises 15 residues. CDR3 residues: CASSFRASGANEQFF. The CDR3 DNA follows: TGTGCCAGCAGCTTTAGGGCTAGCGGGGCCAATGAGCAGTTCTTC. The variable domain in full, with the rest retrieved from reference TRBV7-2 and TRBJ2-1, is GAGVSQSPSNKVTEKGKDVELRCDPISGHTALYWYRQSLGQGLEFLIYFQGNSAPDKSGLPSDRFSAERTGGSVSTLTIQRTQQEDSAVYLCASSFRASGANEQFFGPGTRLTVL.

This clone was detected only a few times. The CDR3 sequence is CAWSIHPGVEQYF. CDR3 nucleotide sequence: TGTGCCTGGAGTATCCACCCAGGGGTCGAGCAGTACTTC. The chain recombines TRBV30 with TRBJ2-7; D may be TRBD1 (6 bases). Germline loops: CDR1 GTSNPN, CDR2 SVGIG (reference sequence). The CDR3 runs to 13 residues. V lost 2 bases, J lost 6 bases, and 14 bases lay in between.

The rearrangement joins TRBV5-5 to TRBJ2-2; tentative D call: TRBD2 (6 bases). The V and J ends lost 4 bases and 0 bases respectively, with 13 bases between them. The germline V gene has CDR1 SGHKS and CDR2 YYEKEE (reference sequence). This CDR3 has 16 residues. The CDR3, as DNA: TGTGCCAGCAGCCGGACGGCGGGGACGAACACCGGGGAGCTGTTTTTT. Amino acids: CASSRTAGTNTGELFF.

In its sample, this clone was seen once. The chain has TRBV29-1 and TRBJ1-1; D is undetermined. The CDR3 extends over 13 amino acids. The ends were cut back, 0 bases at V and 2 bases at J, with 7 bases in the middle. The V gene's germline CDR1 is SQVTM and CDR2 ANQGSEA. The CDR3 loop reads CSVEEQQNTEAFF. CDR3 sequence (DNA): TGCAGCGTTGAAGAGCAACAAAACACTGAAGCTTTCTTT.

The rearrangement joins TRBV19 to TRBJ1-2, with D perhaps TRBD1 (6 bases). This CDR3 has 14 residues. Trimming pared 7 bases from V and 4 bases from J, leaving 16 bases between. Per the germline V gene, CDR1 is LNHDA and CDR2 is SQIVND (reference sequence). The CDR3 loop is CASTKGGGRYGYTF. The CDR3 DNA is TGTGCCAGTACCAAGGGGGGGGGACGCTATGGCTACACCTTC.

The chain employs TRBV9 and TRBJ1-4, with D perhaps matching TRBD1 (5 bases). This CDR3 is 17 amino acids long. CDR1 SGDLS and CDR2 YYNGEE come from the germline V gene. Trimming removed 0 bases from V and 8 bases from J, with 20 bases in between. CDR3: CASSVAGGADQGEKLFF. The CDR3 coding sequence is TGTGCCAGCAGCGTAGCGGGTGGGGCCGACCAAGGGGAAAAACTGTTTTTT.

The V call is TRBV4-2, the J call TRBJ2-1; 9 bases fit TRBD2. The germline V gene has CDR1 LGHNA and CDR2 YNFKEQ. The CDR3 has 20 residues. The V and J ends lost 4 bases and 0 bases, in that order; junction bases with no gene match: 16. The CDR3 coding sequence is TGTGCCAGCAGCCCACGGGTGGTAGCGGGGGACCCACGCTCCTACAATGAGCAGTTCTTC. This codes for CASSPRVVAGDPRSYNEQFF.

The V call is TRBV5-5, the J call TRBJ1-1; 7 bases are shared with TRBD1. Germline-derived CDR1 and CDR2 are SGHKS and YYEKEE (reference sequence). Trimming removed 3 bases from V and 4 bases from J; junction bases left unmatched: 6. The CDR3 loop spans 14 amino acids. CDR3 bases: TGTGCCAGCAGCTCCAAACAGGGGATCACTGAAGCTTTCTTT. It yields the protein CASSSKQGITEAFF. The variable domain in full, with the rest retrieved from reference TRBV5-5 and TRBJ1-1, is DAGVTQSPTHLIKTRGQQVTLRCSPISGHKSVSWYQQVLGQGPQFIFQYYEKEERGRGNFPDRFSARQFPNYSSELNVNALLLGDSALYLCASSSKQGITEAFFGQGTRLTVV.

The chain is built from TRBV4-1 and TRBJ2-3; possibly TRBD2 for D (7 bases). Looked up from germline, CDR1 is MGHRA and CDR2 is YSYEKL. V lost 4 bases, J lost 9 bases, and 20 bases lay in between. The CDR3 has 15 residues. CDR3 residues: CASSRGAGAPGTQYF. The CDR3 nucleotides are TGCGCCAGCAGCCGGGGGGCGGGGGCCCCAGGGACGCAGTATTTT.

The rearrangement uses TRBV20-1 and TRBJ2-5; D gene ambiguous. V gave up 6 bases and J gave up 5 bases, with 7 bases separating them. The CDR3 is 10 amino acids. The V gene's germline CDR1 is DFQATT and CDR2 SNEGSKA (reference sequence). CDR3 nucleotide sequence: TGCAGTGCCGGTCGGGAGACCCAGTACTTC. Its protein product is CSAGRETQYF.

The chain employs TRBV6-9 and TRBJ1-2, with D possibly TRBD1 on 6 matching bases. The CDR3 is made up of 13 amino acids. The V end lost 7 bases, the J end lost 5 bases, and 14 bases lay between the germline ends. Germline V lookup: CDR1 MNHGY, CDR2 SVAAGI. CDR3 protein: CASTPWQGYGYTF. CDR3 nucleotides: TGTGCCAGCACCCCGTGGCAGGGGTATGGCTACACCTTC.

The CDR3 is CASSFSRANSPLHF. In nucleotides, the CDR3 is TGTGCCAGCAGTTTCTCCAGGGCCAATTCACCCCTCCACTTT. The chain has TRBV27 and TRBJ1-6; D is perhaps TRBD1 (5 bases). Trimming took off 3 bases at V and 7 bases at J, with 10 bases between the two ends. The CDR3 runs to 14 residues. In germline, CDR1 is MNHEY, CDR2 SMNVEV (reference sequence).